This T cell receptor (beta chain) was identified during a study of Ad26.COV2.S vaccination and SARS-CoV-2 variants. CDR1 is SGHRS, CDR2 YFSETQ, per germline. The CDR3 covers 16 residues. V lost 0 bases and J lost 4; bases outside the gene matches: 2. Profiled with immunoSEQ multiplex PCR; TCRdb holds only in-frame clones, not every one. The data show over 250,000 clones, with more than 70% seen just once and around 3% held by the top ten. The treatment here: some 20 received Ad26.COV2.S at low or high dose, single or two shots; about 5 received placebo; per-sample allocation not given. Sampling was done on day 63 after the first vaccine or placebo injection.

The rearrangement uses TRBV5-1 and TRBJ2-2, with 11 bases that match TRBD1. The source was peripheral blood, collected in a trial of Ad26.COV2.S vaccine versus placebo. This receptor was obtained from a person aged 18-60 years who received the Ad26.COV2.S COVID-19 vaccine or a placebo. The DNA for the CDR3 is TGCGCCAGCAGCTTGGGCGGGACAGGGGGCACCGGGGAGCTGTTTTTT. Protein product: CASSLGGTGGTGELFF.